The following is a T cell receptor beta chain sequence with its context. The target antigen is unknown. TCRdb used MiXCR to reprocess the reads, holding one entry per CDR3 protein. The data show some 920,000 distinct CDR3 sequences, approximately 33% seen once. The source of the sample is a study of T cell repertoires in cytomegalovirus infection. Overall study: Alongside well-studied HLA-B-restricted CMV epitopes, recently identified HLA-C-restricted CMV epitopes were also used. Study results and caveats: Dominating the ex vivo response were TCR beta clonotypes that were CMV-specific and HLA-C-restricted.

This CDR3 contains 16 residues. The V segment lost 1 base and the J segment 7 bases; nucleotides outside the gene matches: 5. In germline, CDR1 is LNHDA, CDR2 SQIVND (reference sequence). This specimen consisted of cultured CD8+ T cells from PBMCs, obtained from culture after CMV antigen stimulation. The TCR was taken from a human donor in good health (CMV status not recorded). Some clones in this sample may be carry-over from other donors' samples. This rearrangement joins TRBV19 to TRBJ2-1, with TRBD2 identical over 12 bases. CDR3 DNA: TGTGCCAGTAGTATAGGATCGGGACTAGCGGGTAATGAGCAGTTCTTC. Its protein product is CASSIGSGLAGNEQFF.